This entry features one T cell receptor beta chain sequence. Its antigen is unidentified. The data are from a study of OX40 agonist ivuxolimab in advanced cancers. On the study more broadly: Participants averaged approximately 61 years of age (range about 23 to 80) and were under 90% male.

Germline CDR1 reads LNHDA; CDR2 reads SQIVND (reference sequence). V lost 9 bases, J lost 4 bases, and 9 bases stayed unmatched. The length of the CDR3 is 15 residues. Study-wide points: Also present in some nonresponders was a low level of normalized T-cell clonal expansion.

Generated by immunoSEQ multiplex PCR, the TCRdb table keeps only in-frame clones and is missing some. The repertoire holds roughly 76,000 clones, with about 85% as singletons. J is TRBJ1-3 and V is TRBV19, with TRBD1 matching over 10 bases. The sequences come from CD4+ or CD8+ T cells sorted from blood, collected in a trial of the OX40 agonist ivuxolimab. The sequence came from an adult with an advanced solid tumor such as melanoma, head and neck, liver or kidney cancer. The CDR3 reads CASFDGTGDGNTIYF. The CDR3 region has the DNA TGTGCCAGCTTCGACGGGACAGGGGACGGAAACACCATATATTTT.